The T cell receptor (beta chain) under discussion was sequenced for a study of blood T cell repertoires in COVID-19. This clone was seen only once. Clones were read by immunoSEQ multiplex PCR, and TCRdb kept only the in-frame ones, dropping some. Among approximately 390,000 clones listed, around 90% were seen once. Living in roughly 25 US areas, the participants were between roughly 18 and 90 years of age. In assigning cohorts, the study relied on participant-reported clinical history. The sequenced sample was PBMCs or T cells enriched from blood (not recorded which). This receptor was obtained from a middle-aged woman with acute COVID-19.

CDR3 region: CASRKGQGDTEAFF. The CDR3 DNA reads TGCGCCAGCAGGAAGGGACAGGGAGACACTGAAGCTTTCTTT. V gene TRBV5-1 combines with J gene TRBJ1-1; TRBD1 matches at 9 bases. The trim removed 5 bases at V and 3 bases at J, leaving 5 bases unmatched. The germline gives CDR1 SGHRS, CDR2 YFSETQ. The CDR3 loop spans 14 amino acids.